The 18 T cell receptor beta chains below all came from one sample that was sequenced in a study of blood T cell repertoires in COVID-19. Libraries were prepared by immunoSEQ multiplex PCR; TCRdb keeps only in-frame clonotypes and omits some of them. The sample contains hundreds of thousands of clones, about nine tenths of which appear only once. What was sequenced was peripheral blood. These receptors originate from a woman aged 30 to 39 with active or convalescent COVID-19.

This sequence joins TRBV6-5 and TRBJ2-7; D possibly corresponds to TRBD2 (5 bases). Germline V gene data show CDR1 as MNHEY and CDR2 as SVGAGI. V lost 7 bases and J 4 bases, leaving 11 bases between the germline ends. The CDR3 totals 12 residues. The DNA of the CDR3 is TGTGCCAGCAAGCGCGGGTTTTACGAGCAGTACTTC. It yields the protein CASKRGFYEQYF.

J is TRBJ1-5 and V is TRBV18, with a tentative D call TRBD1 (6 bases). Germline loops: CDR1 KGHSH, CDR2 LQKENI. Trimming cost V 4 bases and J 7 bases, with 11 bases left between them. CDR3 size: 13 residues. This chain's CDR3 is CASSQGEGQPQHF. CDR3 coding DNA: TGTGCCAGCTCACAGGGGGAGGGACAGCCCCAGCATTTT.

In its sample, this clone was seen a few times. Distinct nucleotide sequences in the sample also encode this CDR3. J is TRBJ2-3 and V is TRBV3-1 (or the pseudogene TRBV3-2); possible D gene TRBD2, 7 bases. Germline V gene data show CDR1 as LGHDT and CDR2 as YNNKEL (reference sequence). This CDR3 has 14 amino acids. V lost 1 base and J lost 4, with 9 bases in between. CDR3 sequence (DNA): TGTGCCAGCAGCCAAGGAGGGGGGGCAGATACGCAGTATTTT. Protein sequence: CASSQGGGADTQYF.

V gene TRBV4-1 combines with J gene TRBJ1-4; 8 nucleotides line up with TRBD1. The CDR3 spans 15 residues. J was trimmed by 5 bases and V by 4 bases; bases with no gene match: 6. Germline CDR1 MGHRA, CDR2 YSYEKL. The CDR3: CASSRLTGGNEKLFF. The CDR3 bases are TGCGCCAGCAGCCGACTTACAGGGGGGAATGAAAAACTGTTTTTT.

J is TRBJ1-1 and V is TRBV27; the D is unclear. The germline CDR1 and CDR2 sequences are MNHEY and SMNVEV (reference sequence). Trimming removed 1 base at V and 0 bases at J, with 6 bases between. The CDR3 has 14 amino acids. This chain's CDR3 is CASSLYGVNTEAFF. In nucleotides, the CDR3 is TGTGCCAGCAGTTTATATGGAGTGAACACTGAAGCTTTCTTT.

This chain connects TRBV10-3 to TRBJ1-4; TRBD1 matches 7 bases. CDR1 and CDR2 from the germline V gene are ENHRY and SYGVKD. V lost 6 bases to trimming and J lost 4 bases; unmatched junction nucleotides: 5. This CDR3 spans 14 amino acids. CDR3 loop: CAIRPGQNNEKLFF. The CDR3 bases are TGTGCCATCAGACCGGGACAGAATAATGAAAAACTGTTTTTT.

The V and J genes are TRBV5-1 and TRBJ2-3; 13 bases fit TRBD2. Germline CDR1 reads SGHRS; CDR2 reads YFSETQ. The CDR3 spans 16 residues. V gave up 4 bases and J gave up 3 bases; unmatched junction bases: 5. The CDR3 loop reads CASSLEGLAGTDTQYF. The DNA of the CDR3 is TGCGCCAGCAGCCTAGAGGGACTAGCGGGGACAGATACGCAGTATTTT.

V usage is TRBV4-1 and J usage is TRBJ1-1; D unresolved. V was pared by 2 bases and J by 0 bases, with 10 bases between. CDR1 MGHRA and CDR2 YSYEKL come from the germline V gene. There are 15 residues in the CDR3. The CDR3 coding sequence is TGCGCCAGCAGCCAACTTGGCCTCATGAACACTGAAGCTTTCTTT. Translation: CASSQLGLMNTEAFF.

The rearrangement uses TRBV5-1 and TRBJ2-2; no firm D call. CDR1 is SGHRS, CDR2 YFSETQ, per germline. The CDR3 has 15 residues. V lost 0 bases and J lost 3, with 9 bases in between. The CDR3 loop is CASSLAGPDTGELFF. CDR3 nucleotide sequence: TGCGCCAGCAGCTTGGCAGGCCCCGACACCGGGGAGCTGTTTTTT.

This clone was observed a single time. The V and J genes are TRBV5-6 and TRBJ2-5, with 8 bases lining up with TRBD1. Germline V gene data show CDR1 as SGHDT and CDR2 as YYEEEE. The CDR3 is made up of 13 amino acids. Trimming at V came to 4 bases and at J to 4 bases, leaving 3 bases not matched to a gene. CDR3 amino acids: CASSEGTGETQYF. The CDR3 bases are TGTGCCAGCAGCGAAGGGACAGGAGAGACCCAGTACTTC.

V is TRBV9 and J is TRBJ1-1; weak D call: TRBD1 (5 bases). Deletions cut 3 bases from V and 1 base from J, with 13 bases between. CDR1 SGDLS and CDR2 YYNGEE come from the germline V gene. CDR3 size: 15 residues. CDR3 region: CASSAWGGTNTEAFF. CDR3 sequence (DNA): TGTGCCAGCAGCGCTTGGGGAGGGACGAACACTGAAGCTTTCTTT.

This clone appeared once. The CDR3 bases are TGTGCCAGCATGAGGTTCGATGAGCAGTTCTTC. It translates to CASMRFDEQFF. The J gene is TRBJ2-1, the V gene TRBV25-1; D uncertain. Trimming pared 7 bases from V and 8 bases from J, leaving 9 bases between. The CDR3 contains 11 residues. Looked up from germline, CDR1 is MGHDK and CDR2 is SYGVNS.

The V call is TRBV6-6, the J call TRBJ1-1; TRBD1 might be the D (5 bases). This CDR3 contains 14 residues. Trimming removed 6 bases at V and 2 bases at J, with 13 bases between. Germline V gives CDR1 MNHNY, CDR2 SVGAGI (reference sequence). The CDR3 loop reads CASRQDTRNTEAFF. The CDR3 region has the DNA TGTGCCAGCAGACAGGACACCCGCAACACTGAAGCTTTCTTT.

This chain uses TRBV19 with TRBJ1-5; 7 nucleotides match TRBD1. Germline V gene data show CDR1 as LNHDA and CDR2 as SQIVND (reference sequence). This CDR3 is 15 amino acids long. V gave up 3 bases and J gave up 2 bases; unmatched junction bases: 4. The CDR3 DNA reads TGTGCCAGTAGTATCAGTGGACAGGGCAATCAGCCCCAGCATTTT. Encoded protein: CASSISGQGNQPQHF.

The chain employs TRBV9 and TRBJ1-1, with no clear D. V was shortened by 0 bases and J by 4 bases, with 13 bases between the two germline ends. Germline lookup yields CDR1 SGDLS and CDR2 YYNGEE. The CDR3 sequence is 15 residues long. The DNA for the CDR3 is TGTGCCAGCAGCGTAGATGGGGTGCGGGGCACTGAAGCTTTCTTT. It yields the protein CASSVDGVRGTEAFF.

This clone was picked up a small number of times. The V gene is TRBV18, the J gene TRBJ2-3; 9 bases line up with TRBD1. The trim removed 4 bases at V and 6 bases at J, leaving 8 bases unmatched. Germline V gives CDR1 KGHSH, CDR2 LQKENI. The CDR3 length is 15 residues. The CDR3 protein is CASSQTGGTPDTQYF. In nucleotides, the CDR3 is TGTGCCAGCTCACAAACAGGGGGCACACCCGATACGCAGTATTTT.

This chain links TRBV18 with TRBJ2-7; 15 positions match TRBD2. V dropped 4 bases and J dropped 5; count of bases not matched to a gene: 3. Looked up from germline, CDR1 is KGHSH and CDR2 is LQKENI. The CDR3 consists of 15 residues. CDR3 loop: CASSLGLAGGHEQYF. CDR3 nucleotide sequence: TGTGCCAGCTCACTAGGACTAGCGGGGGGGCACGAGCAGTACTTC.

CDR3 coding DNA: TGCGCCAGCAGCTTGGGACAGGGCCTTTCCTACGAGCAGTACTTC. Amino acids: CASSLGQGLSYEQYF. This sequence joins TRBV5-1 and TRBJ2-7; 7 nucleotides align to TRBD1. Trimming removed 0 bases from V and 1 base from J; junction bases left unmatched: 4. Germline CDR1 SGHRS, CDR2 YFSETQ. The CDR3 sequence is 15 residues long.